The TCR beta chain described here comes from a study of shared clonotypes between healthy human individuals (dated by TCRdb to the early 2020s). For the study in its entirety: Two women and a few men aged 18 to 49 years were included in the cohort. To increase sequencing depth and limit assay-specific biases, different laboratories used diverse techniques to prepare libraries and sequence TCR repertoires. Blood TCR repertoires of about 5 healthy adults were deeply sequenced to estimate repertoire size and the extent of clonotype sharing between individuals. Between about 0.8 and 8.9 billion PBMCs per donor were obtained by leukapheresis. Per donor, three plates each were used for CD4 naive and CD4 memory, two for CD8 naive, and one for CD8 memory.

The CDR3 contains 14 residues, cysteine and phenylalanine counted. The entry retains the CDR3 DNA only, 42 bases that are in frame from base 1. Donors were healthy HIV-negative adults with no recently reported acute infections or vaccinations. All donors were Caucasian adults living in Nashville, Tennessee, USA. CD4+ T cells were enriched through magnetic negative selection, after which naive cells were positively selected on CD45RA and the remaining negative fraction served as the memory subset. Blood was collected by leukapheresis, and PBMCs were isolated by Ficoll-Histopaque density gradient centrifugation and then cryopreserved in liquid nitrogen vapor phase. Purity and quantity of every magnetically sorted T cell population were checked by analytical flow cytometry. Genomic DNA was isolated from each sorted fraction and quantified by UV absorbance on a Nanodrop 2000c. Paper-wide results and their limitations: Approximately 4.8% of naive CD4, 3.5% of naive CD8, around 2.3% of memory CD4, and around 0.4% of memory CD8 clonotypes were shared across several donors. Pairwise subsampling indicated that sequencing depth was expected to affect the degree of clonotype sharing among donors. Incomplete sequencing was indicated by rarefaction of sorted-subset datasets, despite the large sequencing depth. Naive subsets generally had larger estimated clonotype richness than memory subsets. Compared with non-shared clonotypes, the clonotypes found in all four sorted-subset donors had higher generation probabilities. Only blood was sampled, and tissue TCR repertoires likely differ from those in blood. Because the study included a small number of donors, the genetic and exposure-history diversity represented was limited.

Details on this clone: Its specific antigen is unknown. No base quality information exists; no much larger clone differs at one position.

Using the deep immunoSEQ assay, multiplex PCR amplified TCR CDR3 regions from genomic DNA. Extracted genomic DNA from each cell subset was distributed evenly across all wells of several immunoSEQ 96-well plates, and each plate was treated as a replicate. For sorted subsets, around 0.2 ug genomic DNA, equal to about 30,000 T cell genomes, was loaded into each replicate PCR. Purified libraries were measured with a Qubit 3.0 fluorometer, size-checked on a Bioanalyzer 2100, and measured again with the KAPA Library Quantification kit. A separate single-read 150-cycle Illumina NextSeq 550 flow cell was used to sequence each immunoSEQ 96-well plate. The study's processing was this. Because the immunoSEQ output included only junctional sequences and no quality scores, the filtering could not be the same as the filtering used for full-length reads. Sequences were annotated with PyIR, a Python wrapper for IgBLAST v1.9, and V/J genes and CDR3 were assigned using IMGT germline references. Reads with weak V/J assignments (E-value above 1e-6), missing CDR3, stop codons, out-of-frame junctions, or ambiguous translated residues were removed. V3J clonotypes were defined as sequences sharing an identical inferred V gene, J gene, and CDR3 amino acid sequence. Percentage overlap between repertoires was computed as shared unique clonotypes divided by the size of the smaller repertoire. Three approaches were used to assess repertoire richness: RTK rarefaction, the Chao1 estimator, and Recon v2.1 estimates of unobserved clonotypes. Generation probabilities were computed with OLGA for all TCRbeta clonotypes obtained by the gDNA method from four donors. The immuneACCESS repertoire file appears here via TCRdb, limited to in-frame rearrangements. These files lack a portion of the clones; in checked studies, under half of the deficit traces to unresolved V genes, and the cause of the others is not known. Clone size and V and J calls were adopted from that table, with D and trimming inferred from the DNA. The sample includes around 2,000,000 clones, with 90% to 95% observed a single time. The ten biggest clones cover 0.13% of the sample.

The origin of this receptor is a young man in good health. The chain is made from TRBV21-1 and TRBJ2-3; no DNA check was done on the table's D call, TRBD2. TRBV21-1 is termed a pseudogene. Sequencing input: naive CD4+ T cells sorted from blood. The intended sense of this specimen's cell subset or site label: CD45RA+ positively selected. The CDR3 amino acid sequence is: CASSRRRFTDTQYF. The nucleotide sequence reads as follows: TGTGCCAGCAGCCGCCGTAGATTCACAGATACGCAGTATTTT.